This T cell receptor (beta chain) comes out of a study of blood T cell repertoires in COVID-19. As for the study in general: COVID-19 samples from acute and convalescent phases originated in the United States, Italy and Spain. T cells, B-cell-depleted T cells, or PBMCs provided the cDNA or gDNA that served as material.

The CDR3 runs to 15 residues. Per the germline V gene, CDR1 is MNHEY and CDR2 is SVGEGT. The V and J ends lost 4 bases and 6 bases respectively, with 15 bases between them. Original processing notes: It was from reference gene primer amplification that nucleated cell counts were estimated. Generated by immunoSEQ multiplex PCR, the TCRdb table keeps only in-frame clones and is missing some. V, J and clone size reflect that table, while D and trimming were determined from the DNA. The sample lists 100,000 to 150,000 clones, around three quarters occurring once. J is TRBJ2-2 and V is TRBV6-2 or TRBV6-3; no reliable D call. The sequencing sample was made of peripheral blood. The receptor's source is a man aged 35 to 55 with active or convalescent COVID-19. The CDR3, as DNA: TGTGCCAGCAGTTTTGGCCTAGAGGCCTCCGGGGAGCTGTTTTTT. This codes for CASSFGLEASGELFF.